The rows below give T cell receptor beta chains drawn from one sample of a study of PD-1 blockade in classical Hodgkin lymphoma. TCRdb keeps only in-frame clones here, not all; method: immunoSEQ multiplex PCR. The sample has some 28,000 clones; over 70% are singletons. The sequenced sample was peripheral blood mononuclear cells (PBMCs), obtained before the fourth cycle of nivolumab. Every receptor here comes from a human donor with classical Hodgkin lymphoma. The CDR3 runs from the conserved cysteine through the conserved F or W. The D gene is left open where the match is weak. The listing skips clone size in some rows; elsewhere it reads once, few, many or a size class.

v_gene	abundance	d_gene	j_gene	CDR3aa	CDR3nt
TRBV5-1	.	.	TRBJ2-1	CASSLVGSNEQFF	TGCGCCAGCAGCTTGGTGGGCAGCAATGAGCAGTTCTTC
TRBV4-2	few	.	TRBJ2-1	CASSQEDPRYGEQFF	TGTGCCAGCAGCCAAGAGGACCCTAGGTATGGTGAGCAGTTCTTC
TRBV12-2	.	.	TRBJ1-3	CASRNSLRPGKSLDGTIYF	TGTGCAAGTCGCAACTCCCTACGCCCCGGGAAGTCTCTGGATGGCACCATATATTTT
TRBV5-6	.	TRBD2	TRBJ2-1	CASSTGTSSLDEQFF	TGTGCCAGCAGTACCGGGACTAGTAGTCTCGATGAGCAGTTCTTC
TRBV5-1	.	.	TRBJ1-2	CASSLDGGAYGYTF	TGCGCCAGCAGCTTGGATGGGGGCGCATATGGCTACACCTTC
TRBV5-1	few	TRBD1	TRBJ2-3	CASSTDRGTDTQYF	TGCGCCAGCAGCACGGACAGGGGCACAGATACGCAGTATTTT
TRBV6-1	.	TRBD1	TRBJ2-5	CASGQGAYQTQYF	TGTGCCAGCGGACAGGGGGCGTATCAGACCCAGTACTTC
TRBV28	.	TRBD1	TRBJ1-2	CASREQGTDGYTF	TGTGCCAGCAGGGAACAGGGGACCGATGGCTACACCTTC
TRBV18	.	.	TRBJ2-7	CASSPPVLQTKYF	TGTGCCAGCTCACCACCCGTTTTACAGACTAAGTACTTC
TRBV9	.	.	TRBJ1-1	CASSGAPMNTEAFF	TGTGCCAGCAGCGGCGCCCCCATGAACACTGAAGCTTTCTTT
TRBV11-3	.	TRBD2	TRBJ2-7	CASSPGLAGASYEQYF	TGTGCCAGCAGCCCCGGACTAGCGGGGGCTTCCTACGAGCAGTACTTC
TRBV28	.	.	TRBJ1-2	CASTSVRQLDNYGYTF	TGTGCCAGCACCTCAGTACGACAGCTAGATAACTATGGCTACACCTTC
TRBV18	.	.	TRBJ1-2	CASSPPRGGGDGYTF	TGTGCCAGCTCACCTCCCCGGGGAGGGGGTGATGGCTACACCTTC
TRBV5-1	.	.	TRBJ1-2	CASRRTGENYGYTF	TGCGCCAGCAGGAGAACAGGAGAAAACTATGGCTACACCTTC
TRBV9	.	TRBD2	TRBJ2-5	CASSATSGGQETQYF	TGTGCCAGCAGCGCGACTAGCGGGGGACAAGAGACCCAGTACTTC
TRBV29-1	once	.	TRBJ2-1	CSVEGTAYNEQFF	TGCAGCGTTGAAGGGACAGCTTACAATGAGCAGTTCTTC
TRBV11-2	few	.	TRBJ1-2	CASSLDPTLRGYTF	TGTGCCAGCAGCTTAGATCCGACCCTCCGTGGCTACACCTTC